What follows are 16 T cell receptor beta chains derived from one specimen sequenced in a study of beta chain features in type 1 diabetes. Every bit of the isolated RNA underwent reverse transcription, so sequencing read expressed TCRB transcripts. The repertoire was sequenced with immunoSEQ multiplex PCR; TCRdb's copy has only in-frame clones and lacks some. The data show 300,000 to 400,000 clones, roughly 8% seen once. Sequencing input: central memory CD4+ T cells from blood. Receptor source: a woman under 30 in good health.

The chain carries TRBV20-1 and TRBJ2-2; a possible D gene is TRBD1 (5 bases). The CDR3 runs 11 residues. CDR1 and CDR2 from the germline V gene are DFQATT and SNEGSKA (reference sequence). The V end lost 6 bases, the J end lost 7 bases, and 9 bases lay between the germline ends. The DNA of the CDR3 is TGCAGTGCGGACACTGGCGGGGAGCTGTTTTTT. Its translation: CSADTGGELFF.

This clone has ten or more counts. V is TRBV18 and J is TRBJ1-1; TRBD1 might be the D (6 bases). V shed 3 bases and J shed 1 base, with 15 bases lying between them. This CDR3 region has 16 residues. The germline CDR1 and CDR2 sequences are KGHSH and LQKENI. CDR3 residues: CASSPTWSQGNTEAFF. In DNA, the CDR3 is TGTGCCAGCTCACCCACTTGGTCACAGGGGAACACTGAAGCTTTCTTT.

This clone turned up a few times. This chain uses TRBV7-3 with TRBJ2-3, with D possibly TRBD1 on 6 matching bases. The CDR3 length is 16 residues. The germline gives CDR1 SGHTA, CDR2 FQGTGA. The ends were cut back, 6 bases at V and 2 bases at J, with 18 bases in the middle. CDR3 DNA sequence: TGTGCCAGCAGTGCCCTCCGGACAGACAACACAGATACGCAGTATTTT. Its protein product is CASSALRTDNTDTQYF.

The rearrangement links TRBV6-5 to TRBJ1-1; TRBD1 aligns across 7 bases. The V and J ends lost 0 bases and 5 bases, in that order; junction bases with no gene match: 9. The CDR3 is 16 residues long. Looked up from germline, CDR1 is MNHEY and CDR2 is SVGAGI. Here the CDR3 DNA reads TGTGCCAGCAGTTACTCAACAGGGGTAGCTGATACTGAAGCTTTCTTT. Protein sequence: CASSYSTGVADTEAFF.

The V gene is TRBV7-3, the J gene TRBJ2-6; D is uncertain. V was cut by 5 bases and J by 2 bases, with 10 bases left in between. Per the germline V gene, CDR1 is SGHTA and CDR2 is FQGTGA. CDR3 length equals 15 residues. The CDR3 DNA sequence: TGTGCCAGCAGCCTGAGACGGGCTGGGGCCAACGTCCTGACTTTC. Protein: CASSLRRAGANVLTF.

There are a few counts of this clone. The rearrangement uses TRBV4-2 and TRBJ2-7, with 7 bases fitting TRBD2. Germline loops: CDR1 LGHNA, CDR2 YNFKEQ. V shed 1 base and J 4 bases; nucleotides not matched to a gene: 7. The CDR3 totals 15 residues. In nucleotides, the CDR3 is TGTGCCAGCAGCCAAGCGGCGGGAGCACAATACGAGCAGTACTTC. This gives the protein CASSQAAGAQYEQYF.

The V and J genes are TRBV28 and TRBJ1-2; D is unresolved. The CDR3 totals 14 residues. The V gene lost 2 bases and the J gene lost 4 bases, with 11 bases spanning the gap. Per germline, CDR1 MDHEN and CDR2 SYDVKM. Here the CDR3 reads CASSLTHGGYGYTF. Written as DNA, the CDR3 is TGTGCCAGCAGTTTAACTCATGGAGGCTATGGCTACACCTTC.

This chain links TRBV10-3 with TRBJ2-1, with D tentatively TRBD1 (5 bases). The germline CDR1 and CDR2 sequences are ENHRY and SYGVKD. The CDR3 totals 11 residues. Trimming stripped 8 bases from V and 12 bases from J, with 14 bases between. The CDR3 reads CAIGSAGMQFF. Here the CDR3 DNA reads TGTGCCATCGGATCCGCAGGGATGCAGTTCTTC.

V and J are TRBV7-9 and TRBJ1-1, with D maybe TRBD1 (5 bases). Per the germline V gene, CDR1 is SEHNR and CDR2 is FQNEAQ (reference sequence). The CDR3 is made up of 13 amino acids. The V and J ends lost 1 base and 6 bases respectively, with 9 bases between them. As DNA, the CDR3 is TGTGCCAGCAGCTTAGGGGGGTGGTCTGAAGCTTTCTTT. It is translated as CASSLGGWSEAFF.

The V gene is TRBV5-1, the J gene TRBJ2-2, with D possibly being TRBD1 (5 bases). Germline V lookup: CDR1 SGHRS, CDR2 YFSETQ. CDR3 size: 14 residues. V lost 5 bases and J lost 5, with 13 bases in between. Here the CDR3 reads CASSRSGITGELFF. CDR3 bases: TGCGCCAGCAGTCGGTCAGGGATTACCGGGGAGCTGTTTTTT.

This chain uses TRBV15 with TRBJ2-7; the match to TRBD2 covers 14 bases. J was trimmed by 6 bases and V by 3 bases; bases with no gene match: 7. This CDR3 comprises 16 residues. Germline CDR1 and CDR2: LNHNV and YYDKDF (reference sequence). CDR3 region: CATSSPGTSGSREQYF. CDR3 nucleotide sequence: TGTGCCACCAGCAGCCCCGGGACTAGCGGGAGTCGCGAGCAGTACTTC.

This chain connects TRBV5-1 to TRBJ2-1; 9 bases agree with TRBD2. The CDR3 is 16 amino acids. V was pared by 0 bases and J by 1 base, with 2 bases of the junction left unmatched. CDR1 and CDR2 from the germline V gene are SGHRS and YFSETQ. The CDR3 loop reads CASSLGGRESYNEQFF. CDR3 coding DNA: TGCGCCAGCAGCTTGGGCGGGAGGGAATCCTACAATGAGCAGTTCTTC.

The chain joins TRBV5-6 to TRBJ1-1; 9 bases agree with TRBD1. Germline CDR1 SGHDT, CDR2 YYEEEE. The CDR3 sequence is 15 residues long. Unmatched junction bases numbered 8, after V lost 4 bases and J lost 4 bases. The DNA of the CDR3 is TGTGCCAGCAGCCGGCGGGACAGGGCCTCCACTGAAGCTTTCTTT. Translating it yields CASSRRDRASTEAFF.

This clone has ten or more counts. This chain joins TRBV29-1 and TRBJ2-1, with 8 bases aligning to TRBD2. The length of the CDR3 is 12 residues. In germline, CDR1 is SQVTM, CDR2 ANQGSEA. Trimming took 5 bases from V and 8 from J; bases not matched to a gene: 5. The CDR3 DNA sequence: TGCAGCGTTCAACCGGGAGGGTATGAGCAGTTCTTC. Its protein product is CSVQPGGYEQFF.

The V gene is TRBV28, the J gene TRBJ2-1; the D gene is possibly TRBD2 (5 bases). The CDR3 is 13 residues long. V lost 6 bases and J lost 8, with 14 bases in between. Germline CDR1 reads MDHEN; CDR2 reads SYDVKM. In DNA, the CDR3 is TGTGCCAGCAGGCCGGGGAGCCGCTATGAGCAGTTCTTC. Protein sequence: CASRPGSRYEQFF. Looking up the rest from reference TRBV28 and TRBJ2-1 gives the full variable domain: DVKVTQSSRYLVKRTGEKVFLECVQDMDHENMFWYRQDPGLGLRLIYFSYDVKMKEKGDIPEGYSVSREKKERFSLILESASTNQTSMYLCASRPGSRYEQFFGPGTRLTVL.

The table lists this clone with a few counts. The chain is built from TRBV21-1 and TRBJ2-5. TRBV21-1 represents a pseudogene. The CDR3 runs to 21 residues. CDR3: CASSIRTDWGRAGMYQETQYF. DNA of the CDR3: TGTGCCAGCAGCATCCGGACAGACTGGGGCCGAGCGGGCATGTACCAAGAGACCCAGTACTTC.